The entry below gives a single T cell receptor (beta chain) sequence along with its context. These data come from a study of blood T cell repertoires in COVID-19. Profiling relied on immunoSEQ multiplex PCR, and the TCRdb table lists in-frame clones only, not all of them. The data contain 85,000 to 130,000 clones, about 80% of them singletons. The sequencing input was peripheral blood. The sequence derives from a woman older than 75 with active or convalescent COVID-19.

CDR3 in DNA: TGTGCCAGCAGTAACGAGGTAGGGACAGGCGTGAGGTACTTC. Residues: CASSNEVGTGVRYF. The gene calls are TRBV2 and TRBJ2-4, with 8 nucleotides matching TRBD1. The CDR3 length is 14 residues. V trimming: 5 bases; J trimming: 15 bases; junction bases outside the gene matches: 15. Germline V CDR1 and CDR2: SNHLY, FYNNEI. Combining the CDR3 with reference TRBV2 and TRBJ2-4 gives the whole variable domain EPEVTQTPSHQVTQMGQEVILRCVPISNHLYFYWYRQILGQKVEFLVSFYNNEISEKSEIFDDQFSVERPDGSNFTLKIRSTKLEDSAMYFCASSNEVGTGVRYFGAGTRLSVL.